The T cell receptor beta chain described here comes from a study of cytomegalovirus exposure and HLA in healthy donors. Notes on this clone: Its antigen is not known.

Primers included in the PCR were 60 Vbeta and 13 Jbeta primers. Here immunoSEQ multiplex PCR was the method, and the copy in TCRdb shows in-frame clones only, minus some. The sample includes 140,000 to 150,000 clones. General study findings and limits: There were 150 or so TCR beta chains listed as cytomegalovirus-associated. TRBV6-2, TRBV6-3 and some other V segments were unresolvable in 87-base-pair reads. Sequencing had likely introduced a cluster of highly shared sequence variants as an artifact. Roughly even sequencing depth across donors was the assumption behind the presence/absence analyses.

The germline V gene encodes CDR1 SEHNR and CDR2 FQNEAQ (reference sequence). J gave up 0 bases and V 4 bases, and 17 bases lay outside the gene matches. This CDR3 comprises 19 residues. This clonotype originated in a male donor in good health and CMV-seronegative. The rearrangement joins TRBV7-9 to TRBJ1-2, with 7 bases aligning to TRBD1. The source material was PBMCs. CDR3 sequence: CASSSPTGIGPDANYGYTF. The CDR3 DNA reads as TGTGCCAGCAGCTCTCCGACAGGGATAGGCCCAGATGCTAACTATGGCTACACCTTC.